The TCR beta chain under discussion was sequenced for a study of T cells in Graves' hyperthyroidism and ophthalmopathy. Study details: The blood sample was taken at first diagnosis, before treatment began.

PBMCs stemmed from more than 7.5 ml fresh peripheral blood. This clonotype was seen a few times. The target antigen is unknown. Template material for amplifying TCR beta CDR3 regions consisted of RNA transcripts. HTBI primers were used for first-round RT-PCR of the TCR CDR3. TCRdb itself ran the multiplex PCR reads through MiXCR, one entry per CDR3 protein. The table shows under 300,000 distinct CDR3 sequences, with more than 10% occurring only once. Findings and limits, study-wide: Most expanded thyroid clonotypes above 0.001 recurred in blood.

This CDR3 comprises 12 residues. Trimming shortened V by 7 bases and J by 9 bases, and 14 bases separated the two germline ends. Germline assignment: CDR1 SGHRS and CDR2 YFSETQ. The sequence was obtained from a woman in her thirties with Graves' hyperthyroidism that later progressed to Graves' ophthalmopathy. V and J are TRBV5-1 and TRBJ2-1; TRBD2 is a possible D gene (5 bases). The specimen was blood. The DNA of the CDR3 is TGCGCCAGCCGCCTAGGGAGTCTTGAGCAGTTCTTC. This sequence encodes CASRLGSLEQFF.